The 10 T cell receptor beta chains in this list originate from one sample, sequenced in a study of blood T cells in healthy people across ages. The authors ran a second PCR of about 6 to 11 cycles using a sample-barcoded 5' primer and a J-beta primer mix. TCRdb reanalysed the 5' RACE reads using MiXCR and keeps one entry per CDR3 protein. This table has roughly 790,000 distinct CDR3 sequences, more than 40% appearing once. Material for sequencing was blood. Receptors were obtained from a woman aged 55-70 years in good health.

This clonotype was detected a few times. The gene calls are TRBV14 and TRBJ2-5, with TRBD1 matching over 9 bases. The CDR3 extends over 16 amino acids. V was clipped by 4 bases and J by 5 bases; unmatched bases: 11. Looked up from germline, CDR1 is SGHDN and CDR2 is FVKESK. DNA for the CDR3: TGTGCCAGCAGCCGGATTGGACAGGGGTTTGACGAGACCCAGTACTTC. Amino acids: CASSRIGQGFDETQYF.

V gene TRBV18 combines with J gene TRBJ2-1; 7 bases align to TRBD2. The CDR3 is 19 amino acids. The V segment lost 3 bases and the J segment 1 base; nucleotides outside the gene matches: 15. The germline V gene encodes CDR1 KGHSH and CDR2 LQKENI. DNA of the CDR3: TGTGCCAGCTCACCCACAGATAGACTAGCCCAAGGTTCCTACAATGAGCAGTTCTTC. Translating it yields CASSPTDRLAQGSYNEQFF.

This clonotype appeared many times. The V gene is TRBV12-3 or TRBV12-4, the J gene TRBJ2-6; D remains ambiguous. V lost 5 bases, J lost 2 bases, and 4 bases lay in between. CDR3 length: 13 amino acids. CDR3 sequence reads: CASSGTGANVLTF. CDR3 DNA: TGTGCCAGCAGTGGCACTGGGGCCAACGTCCTGACTTTC.

The genes are TRBV19 and TRBJ2-7; TRBD2 matches at 13 bases. V lost 6 bases to trimming and J lost 0 bases; unmatched junction nucleotides: 5. Germline CDR1 LNHDA, CDR2 SQIVND (reference sequence). There are 16 residues in the CDR3. DNA for the CDR3: TGTGCCAGTAGCCGGACTAGCGGGGGTATCTCCTACGAGCAGTACTTC. Protein sequence: CASSRTSGGISYEQYF.

This chain uses TRBV12-3 or TRBV12-4 with TRBJ2-3; TRBD1 or TRBD2 may be the D gene (5 bases each). The CDR3 consists of 16 residues. V was pared by 6 bases and J by 2 bases, with 18 bases between. CDR3 region: CASRQRSRGPTDTQYF. The CDR3 region has the DNA TGTGCCAGCAGGCAAAGATCCCGGGGCCCCACAGATACGCAGTATTTT.

V is TRBV4-3 and J is TRBJ2-1; D is unresolved. V lost 0 bases and J 12 bases, leaving 12 bases between the germline ends. Looked up from germline, CDR1 is LGHNA and CDR2 is YSLEER. The CDR3 is made up of 13 amino acids. The CDR3 sequence is CASSQDPKSGQFF. In DNA form, the CDR3 reads TGCGCCAGCAGCCAAGATCCGAAGTCCGGGCAGTTCTTC.

The gene calls are TRBV27 and TRBJ2-1; 8 bases fit TRBD2. The CDR3 extends over 13 amino acids. With 6 bases clipped from V and 7 bases from J, the junction kept 5 bases outside the gene matches. Germline V lookup: CDR1 MNHEY, CDR2 SMNVEV (reference sequence). This CDR3 is CASSGTRSNEQFF. The CDR3 DNA follows: TGTGCCAGCAGCGGGACTAGGTCGAATGAGCAGTTCTTC.

This clonotype has more than one count but fewer than ten. The gene calls are TRBV25-1 and TRBJ1-1, with no clear D. CDR3 size: 13 residues. CDR1 is MGHDK and CDR2 is SYGVNS in the germline V gene. The ends were cut back, 1 base at V and 8 bases at J, with 11 bases in the middle. CDR3 loop: CASSEWDSFEAFF. The CDR3 nucleotides read TGTGCCAGCAGTGAATGGGATTCTTTCGAAGCTTTCTTT.

The CDR3 sequence is CASSFRNKNYEQYF. The CDR3 region has the DNA TGTGCCAGCAGTTTTAGAAACAAAAACTACGAGCAGTACTTC. The chain links TRBV28 to TRBJ2-7, with D hard to call. Per germline, CDR1 MDHEN and CDR2 SYDVKM. This CDR3 is 14 amino acids long. Deletions cut 3 bases from V and 3 bases from J, with 12 bases between.

This clonotype was seen only a few times. V is TRBV20-1 and J is TRBJ2-7; D may correspond to TRBD1 or TRBD2 (5 bases each). Germline CDR1 reads DFQATT; CDR2 reads SNEGSKA (reference sequence). This CDR3 is built from 14 residues. V lost 6 bases and J lost 0, with 15 bases in between. The CDR3 here is CSAATGTGSYEQYF. DNA of the CDR3: TGCAGTGCAGCCACCGGGACGGGCTCCTACGAGCAGTACTTC.